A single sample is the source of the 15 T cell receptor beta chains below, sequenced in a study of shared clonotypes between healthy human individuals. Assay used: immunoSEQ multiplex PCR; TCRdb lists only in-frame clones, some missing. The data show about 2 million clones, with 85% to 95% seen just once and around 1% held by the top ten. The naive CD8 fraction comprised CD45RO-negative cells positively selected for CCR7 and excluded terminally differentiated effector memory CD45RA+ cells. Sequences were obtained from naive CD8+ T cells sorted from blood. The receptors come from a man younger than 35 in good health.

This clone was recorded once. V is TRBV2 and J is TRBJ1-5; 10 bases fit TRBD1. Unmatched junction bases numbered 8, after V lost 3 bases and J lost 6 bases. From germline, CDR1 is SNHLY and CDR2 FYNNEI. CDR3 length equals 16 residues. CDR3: CASSEGGQGVRQPQHF. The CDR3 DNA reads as TGTGCCAGCAGTGAGGGCGGACAGGGGGTGCGTCAGCCCCAGCATTTT.

CDR3 in amino acids: CAWTQTDPGYTF. CDR3 in DNA: TGTGCCTGGACACAGACAGACCCTGGCTACACCTTC. The chain uses TRBV30 and TRBJ1-2; possible D gene TRBD1, 5 bases. Trimming shortened V by 4 bases and J by 7 bases, and 13 bases separated the two germline ends. The CDR3 consists of 12 residues. Germline assignment: CDR1 GTSNPN and CDR2 SVGIG (reference sequence).

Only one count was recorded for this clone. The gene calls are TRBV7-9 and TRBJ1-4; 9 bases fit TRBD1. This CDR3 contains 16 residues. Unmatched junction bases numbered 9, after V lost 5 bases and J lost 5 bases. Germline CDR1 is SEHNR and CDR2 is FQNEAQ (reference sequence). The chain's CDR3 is CASSPSPGQGNEKLFF. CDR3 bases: TGTGCCAGCAGCCCAAGTCCGGGACAGGGAAATGAAAAACTGTTTTTT.

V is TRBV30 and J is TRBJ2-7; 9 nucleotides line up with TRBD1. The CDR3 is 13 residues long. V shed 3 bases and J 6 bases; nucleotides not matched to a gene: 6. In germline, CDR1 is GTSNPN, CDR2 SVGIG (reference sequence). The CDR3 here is CAWRGTGLSEQYF. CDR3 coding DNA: TGTGCCTGGAGAGGGACAGGGCTTTCCGAGCAGTACTTC.

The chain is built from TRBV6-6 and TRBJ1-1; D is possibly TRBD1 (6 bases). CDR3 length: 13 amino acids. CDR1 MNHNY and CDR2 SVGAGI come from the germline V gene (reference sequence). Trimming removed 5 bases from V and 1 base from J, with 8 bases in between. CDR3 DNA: TGTGCCAGCAGTGTGGACAGGAACACTGAAGCTTTCTTT. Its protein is CASSVDRNTEAFF.

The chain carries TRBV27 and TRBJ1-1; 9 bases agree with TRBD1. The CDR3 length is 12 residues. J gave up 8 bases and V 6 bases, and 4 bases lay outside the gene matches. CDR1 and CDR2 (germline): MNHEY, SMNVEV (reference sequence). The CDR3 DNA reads TGTGCCAGCAGGGGACAGGGTTTCGAAGCTTTCTTT. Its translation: CASRGQGFEAFF.

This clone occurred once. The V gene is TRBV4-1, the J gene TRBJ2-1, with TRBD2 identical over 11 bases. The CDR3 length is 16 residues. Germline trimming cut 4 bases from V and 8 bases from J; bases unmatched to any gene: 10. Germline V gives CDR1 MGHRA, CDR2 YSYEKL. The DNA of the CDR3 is TGCGCCAGCAGCCCTACACTAGCGGGAGCTTGGGATGAGCAGTTCTTC. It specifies CASSPTLAGAWDEQFF.

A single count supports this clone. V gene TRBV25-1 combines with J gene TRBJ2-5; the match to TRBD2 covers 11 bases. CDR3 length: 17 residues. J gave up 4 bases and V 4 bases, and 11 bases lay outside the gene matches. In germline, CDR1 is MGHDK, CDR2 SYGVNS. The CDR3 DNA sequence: TGTGCCAGCAGTGGTACCGGACTAGCGGGCCTGGGAGAGACCCAGTACTTC. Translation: CASSGTGLAGLGETQYF.

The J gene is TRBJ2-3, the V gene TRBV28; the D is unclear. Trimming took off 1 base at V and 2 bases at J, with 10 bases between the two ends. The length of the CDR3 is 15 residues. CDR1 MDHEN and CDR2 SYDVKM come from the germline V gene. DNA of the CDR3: TGTGCCAGCAGTTTATCCCGACTGTACACAGATACGCAGTATTTT. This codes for CASSLSRLYTDTQYF.

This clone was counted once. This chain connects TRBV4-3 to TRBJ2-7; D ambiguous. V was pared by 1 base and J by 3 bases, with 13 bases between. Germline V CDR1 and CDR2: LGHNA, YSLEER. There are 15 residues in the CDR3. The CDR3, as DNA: TGCGCCAGCAGCCAAGGGGCAGCCCTAAACTACGAGCAGTACTTC. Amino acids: CASSQGAALNYEQYF.

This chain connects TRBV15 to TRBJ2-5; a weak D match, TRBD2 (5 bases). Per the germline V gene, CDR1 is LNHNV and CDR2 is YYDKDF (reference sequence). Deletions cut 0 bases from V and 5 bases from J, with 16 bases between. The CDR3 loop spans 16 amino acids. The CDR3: CATSRDPDGLGETQYF. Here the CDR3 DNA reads TGTGCCACCAGCAGAGATCCCGATGGACTTGGGGAGACCCAGTACTTC.

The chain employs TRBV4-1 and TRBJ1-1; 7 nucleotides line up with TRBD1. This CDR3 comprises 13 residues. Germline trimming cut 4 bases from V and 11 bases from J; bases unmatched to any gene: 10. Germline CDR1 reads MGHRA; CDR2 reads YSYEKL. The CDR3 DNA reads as TGCGCCAGCAGCCCGGGACAGCCACCTGGGGCTTTCTTT. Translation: CASSPGQPPGAFF.

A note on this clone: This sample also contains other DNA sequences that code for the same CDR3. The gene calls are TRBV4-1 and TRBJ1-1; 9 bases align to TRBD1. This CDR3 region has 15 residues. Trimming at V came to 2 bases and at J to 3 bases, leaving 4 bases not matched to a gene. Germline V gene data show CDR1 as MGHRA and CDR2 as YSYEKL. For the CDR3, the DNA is TGCGCCAGCAGCCAACCGGGACAGGGAGACACTGAAGCTTTCTTT. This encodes CASSQPGQGDTEAFF.

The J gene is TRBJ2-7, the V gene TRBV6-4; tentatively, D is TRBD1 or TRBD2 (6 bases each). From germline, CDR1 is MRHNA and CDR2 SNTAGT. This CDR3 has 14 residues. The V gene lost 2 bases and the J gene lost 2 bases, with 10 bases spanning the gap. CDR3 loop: CASSDRGGTYEQYF. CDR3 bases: TGTGCCAGCAGTGACAGAGGGGGGACCTACGAGCAGTACTTC.

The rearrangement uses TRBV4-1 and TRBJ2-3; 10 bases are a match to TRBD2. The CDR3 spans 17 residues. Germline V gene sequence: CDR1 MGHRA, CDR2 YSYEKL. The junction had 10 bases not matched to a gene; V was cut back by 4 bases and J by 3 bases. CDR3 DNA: TGCGCCAGCAGCCGGGCTCCCGGACTAGCGGTTACAGATACGCAGTATTTT. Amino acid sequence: CASSRAPGLAVTDTQYF.